A selection of T cell receptor beta chains follows, all from one sample in a study of metastatic and nonmetastatic thyroid tumors. TCRdb re-called the PCR reads via MiXCR. Of roughly 42,000 clones listed, 15% to 20% are singletons. What was sequenced was tumor tissue. These receptors all come from a female donor with papillary thyroid cancer or a benign thyroid nodule (not recorded which). Some clones in this sample may be carry-over from other donors' samples. CDR3s include the opening cysteine and the closing phenylalanine or tryptophan. D genes are given only for firm matches. The size entry is marked missing in some rows and otherwise reads once, few, many or a size class.

D: .; size: many; J: TRBJ2-4; V: TRBV10-2; DNA: TGCGCCAGCAGTTCAGCTCCAGGGGATCTAGCCAAAAACATTCAGTACTTC; CDR3: CASSSAPGDLAKNIQYF
D: .; size: .; J: TRBJ1-2; V: TRBV6-1; DNA: TGTGCCAGCAGTGAAGGGGGGAAAGGGTTCAAGTATGGCTACACCTTC; CDR3: CASSEGGKGFKYGYTF
D: .; size: .; J: TRBJ1-6; V: TRBV12-3/TRBV12-4; DNA: TGTGCCAGCACCTTTGCGGGGGGGAGGTCACCCCTCCACTTT; CDR3: CASTFAGGRSPLHF
D: TRBD1; size: few; J: TRBJ1-5; V: TRBV27; DNA: TGTGCCAGCAGTAAAACAACCCCCGGGACAGGGGTAAGGCCCCAGCATTTT; CDR3: CASSKTTPGTGVRPQHF
D: TRBD1; size: many; J: TRBJ2-5; V: TRBV15; DNA: TGTGCCACCAGCGAAGGACAGGGAATAGGGGAGACCCAGTACTTC; CDR3: CATSEGQGIGETQYF
D: TRBD1; size: many; J: TRBJ2-2; V: TRBV10-2; DNA: TGCGCCAGTCGGACAGGGCAAAACACCGGGGAGCTGTTTTTT; CDR3: CASRTGQNTGELFF
D: .; size: .; J: TRBJ1-1; V: TRBV7-2; DNA: TGTGCCAGCAGCACCGGACAGAGTGAAGCTTTCTTT; CDR3: CASSTGQSEAFF
D: .; size: many; J: TRBJ1-2; V: TRBV7-2; DNA: TGTGCCAGCAGCTTAGCGGCAGGGCCCAACTATGGCTACACCTTC; CDR3: CASSLAAGPNYGYTF
D: .; size: .; J: TRBJ2-3; V: TRBV5-4; DNA: TGTGCCAGCAGCTTTCGTTTCGGACTCGGCCCTGTTACGCAGTATTTT; CDR3: CASSFRFGLGPVTQYF
D: .; size: many; J: TRBJ2-5; V: TRBV11-2; DNA: TGTGCCAGCAGCTTATCTGGGCTACAAGAGACCCAGTACTTC; CDR3: CASSLSGLQETQYF
D: .; size: medium-sized; J: TRBJ2-7; V: TRBV27; DNA: TGTGCCAGCAGTTCTCGTCCGGGACAAGGCTTCTCCTACGAGCAGTACTTC; CDR3: CASSSRPGQGFSYEQYF
D: .; size: .; J: TRBJ1-1; V: TRBV19; DNA: TGTGCCAGTAGATCCACAGGGCTGAGGACTGAAGCTTTCTTT; CDR3: CASRSTGLRTEAFF
D: .; size: many; J: TRBJ2-1; V: TRBV15; DNA: TGTGCCACCAGCAGATTAAAGGGACTGAACAATGAGCAGTTCTTC; CDR3: CATSRLKGLNNEQFF
D: .; size: many; J: TRBJ2-3; V: TRBV20-1; DNA: TGCAGTGCTAGAGAGGGGGAGGCCGGCACAGATACGCAGTATTTT; CDR3: CSAREGEAGTDTQYF
D: .; size: many; J: TRBJ2-1; V: TRBV3-1; DNA: TGTGCCAGCAGCCAAGAGAGGGGAAATGAGCAGTTCTTC; CDR3: CASSQERGNEQFF
D: TRBD1; size: .; J: TRBJ1-1; V: TRBV20-1; DNA: TGCAGTGCTAGAGATGCGAGCGACAGGGACACTGAAGCTTTCTTT; CDR3: CSARDASDRDTEAFF
D: .; size: .; J: TRBJ2-7; V: TRBV11-1; DNA: TGTGCCAGCAGCTTAGGGGCTCAGGGGTGTACTCCCGCCTCCTACGAGCAGTACTTC; CDR3: CASSLGAQGCTPASYEQYF
D: .; size: .; J: TRBJ2-1; V: TRBV4-2; DNA: TGTGCCAGCAGCCCCGAGATGGAGTCCGCCCTCCATGAGCAGTTCTTC; CDR3: CASSPEMESALHEQFF
D: TRBD2; size: .; J: TRBJ2-7; V: TRBV20-1; DNA: TGCAGTGCTAGAGAGGGACTAGCGTTAGTAGTCGAGCAGTACTTC; CDR3: CSAREGLALVVEQYF